This entry is about one T cell receptor (beta chain). The sample originates from a study of T cell changes during pregnancy in multiple sclerosis. Germline V gene lookup returns CDR1 MNHNS and CDR2 SASEGT. There are 15 residues in the CDR3. Repertoires were generated with immunoSEQ multiplex PCR, while TCRdb's copy carries only in-frame clones and drops some. The profile shows roughly 66,000 clones, 80% to 95% of them singletons. The clonotype was recovered from a female donor with multiple sclerosis, enrolled in a pregnancy study. The chain couples TRBV6-1 to TRBJ2-7, with a weak D call TRBD1 (7 bases). TRBJ2-5 explains the end of the DNA better; the J call may be wrong. The source material was peripheral blood, sampled in the first trimester of pregnancy. The CDR3 region is CASSMRDSQGETQYF. The CDR3 DNA reads TGTGCCAGCAGTATGCGGGACAGTCAAGGGGAGACCCAGTACTTC.